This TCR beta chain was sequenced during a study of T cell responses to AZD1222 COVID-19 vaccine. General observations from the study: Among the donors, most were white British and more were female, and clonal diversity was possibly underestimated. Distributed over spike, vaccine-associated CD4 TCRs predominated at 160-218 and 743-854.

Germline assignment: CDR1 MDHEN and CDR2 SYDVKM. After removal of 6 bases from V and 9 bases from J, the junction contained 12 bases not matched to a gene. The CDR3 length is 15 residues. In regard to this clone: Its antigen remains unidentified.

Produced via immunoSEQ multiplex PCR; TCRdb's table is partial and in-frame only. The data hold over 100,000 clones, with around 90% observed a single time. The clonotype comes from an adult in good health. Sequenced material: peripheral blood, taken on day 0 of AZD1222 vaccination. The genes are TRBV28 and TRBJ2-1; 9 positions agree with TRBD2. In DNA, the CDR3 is TGTGCCAGCAGGGGCGGCGGGAGGGCCAAGGGTGAGCAGTTCTTC. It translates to CASRGGGRAKGEQFF.